This T cell receptor (beta chain) derives from a study of blood T cell repertoires in COVID-19. TCRdb keeps only in-frame clones here, not all; method: immunoSEQ multiplex PCR. The table has 150,000 or so clones, over 75% seen once. This CDR3 region has 15 residues. V lost 4 bases, J lost 3 bases, and 6 bases stayed unmatched. Germline values: CDR1 SGHAT, CDR2 FQDESV (reference sequence). The sample taken for sequencing was peripheral blood. This chain joins TRBV11-1 and TRBJ2-1; TRBD2 aligns across 7 bases. The clonotype originates from a man between 60 and 75 years old with COVID-19, enrolled during active disease. CDR3 nucleotides: TGTGCCAGCAGCTCCGGAGCGGGGCTCTACAATGAGCAGTTCTTC. Its protein product is CASSSGAGLYNEQFF.